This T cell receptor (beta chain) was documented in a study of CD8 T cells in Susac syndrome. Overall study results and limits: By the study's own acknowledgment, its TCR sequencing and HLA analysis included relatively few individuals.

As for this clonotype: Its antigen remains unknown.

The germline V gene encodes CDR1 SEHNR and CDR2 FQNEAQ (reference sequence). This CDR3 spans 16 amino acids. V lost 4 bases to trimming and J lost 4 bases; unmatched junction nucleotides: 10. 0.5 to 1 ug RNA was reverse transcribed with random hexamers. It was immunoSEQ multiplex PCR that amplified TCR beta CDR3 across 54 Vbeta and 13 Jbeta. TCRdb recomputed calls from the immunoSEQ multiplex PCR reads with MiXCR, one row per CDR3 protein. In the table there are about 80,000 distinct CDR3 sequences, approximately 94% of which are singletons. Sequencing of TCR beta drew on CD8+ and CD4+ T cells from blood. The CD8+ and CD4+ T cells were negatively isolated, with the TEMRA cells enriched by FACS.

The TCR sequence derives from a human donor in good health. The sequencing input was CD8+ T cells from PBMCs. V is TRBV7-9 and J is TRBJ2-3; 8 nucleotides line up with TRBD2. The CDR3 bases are TGTGCCAGCAGCTCGCGCGACGGGAGGGCCCCAGATACGCAGTATTTT. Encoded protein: CASSSRDGRAPDTQYF.